This T cell receptor beta chain was recorded in a study of T cells after yellow fever vaccination. With 0 bases removed from V and 9 bases from J, the gap between germline ends came to 15 bases. This CDR3 is built from 15 residues. As TCR cDNA was made by 5'RACE template switching, a universal primer site and UMIs were added. Via MiXCR, TCRdb re-called the 5' RACE reads, giving one row per CDR3 protein. The sample consists of about 330,000 distinct CDR3 sequences, approximately 4% of them appearing once. About this clonotype itself: The antigen remains undetermined.

Findings and caveats of the study: Peaking faster, on day 5 versus 15, the secondary response was nonetheless weaker. Overlap between CD4 and CD8 compartments was detected for a small share of clonotypes.

The input for sequencing was PBMCs, taken 5 days after the yellow fever booster vaccination. This TCR was recovered from a man between 18 and 35 years old who received the YFV17D yellow fever vaccine. This chain joins TRBV12-3 or TRBV12-4 and TRBJ2-1; D is tentatively TRBD1 or TRBD2 (5 bases each). The CDR3 DNA is TGTGCCAGCAGTTTAGCGGGGGACCGTTGGCGTGAGCAGTTCTTC. Amino acid sequence: CASSLAGDRWREQFF.